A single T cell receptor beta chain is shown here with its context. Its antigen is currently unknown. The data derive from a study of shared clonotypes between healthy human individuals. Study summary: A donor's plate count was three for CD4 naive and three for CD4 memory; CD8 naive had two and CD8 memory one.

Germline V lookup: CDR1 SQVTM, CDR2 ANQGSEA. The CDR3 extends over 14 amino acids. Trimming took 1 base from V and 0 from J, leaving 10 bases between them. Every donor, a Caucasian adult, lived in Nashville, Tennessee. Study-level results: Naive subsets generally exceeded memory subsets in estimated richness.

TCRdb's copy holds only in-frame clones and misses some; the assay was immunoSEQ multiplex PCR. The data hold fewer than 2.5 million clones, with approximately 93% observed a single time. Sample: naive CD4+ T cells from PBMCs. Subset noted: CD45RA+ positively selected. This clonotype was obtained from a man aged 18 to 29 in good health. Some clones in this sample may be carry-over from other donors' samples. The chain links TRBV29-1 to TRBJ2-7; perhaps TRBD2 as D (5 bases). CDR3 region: CSVEAGIGSYEQYF. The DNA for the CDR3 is TGCAGCGTTGAAGCGGGGATAGGCTCCTACGAGCAGTACTTC.